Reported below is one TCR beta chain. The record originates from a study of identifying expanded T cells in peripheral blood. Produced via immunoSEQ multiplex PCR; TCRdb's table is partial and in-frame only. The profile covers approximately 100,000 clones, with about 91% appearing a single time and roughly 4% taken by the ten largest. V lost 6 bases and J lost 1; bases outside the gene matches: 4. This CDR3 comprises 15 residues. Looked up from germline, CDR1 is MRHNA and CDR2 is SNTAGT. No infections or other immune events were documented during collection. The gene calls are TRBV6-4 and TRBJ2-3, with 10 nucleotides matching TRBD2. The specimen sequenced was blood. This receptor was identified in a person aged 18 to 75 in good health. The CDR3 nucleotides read TGTGCCAGCAGCGAGACTAGCGGGCGCACAGATACGCAGTATTTT. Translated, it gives CASSETSGRTDTQYF.